This TCR beta chain came from a study of cytomegalovirus exposure and HLA in healthy donors. Notes on this clone: The antigen is not known.

This table comes from immunoSEQ multiplex PCR, and its TCRdb copy is limited to in-frame clones, with some not included. The table records fewer than 250,000 clones, around 88% of them present only once. Study findings and constraints: In vitro work confirmed that three CMV-associated chains recognize CMV antigens. Later, an analysis found that TCR clusters from the first cohort tended to co-occur in the 120 validation repertoires.

The clonotype comes from a woman aged 18-30 years in good health and CMV-seronegative. Material for sequencing was PBMCs.

Written as DNA, the CDR3 is TGTGCCGGAACAGAGGGCTATGGCTACACCTTC. It is translated as CAGTEGYGYTF. This rearrangement joins TRBV2 to TRBJ1-2, with D uncertain. CDR1 and CDR2 from the germline V gene are SNHLY and FYNNEI. The CDR3 covers 11 residues. The germline V and J ends were trimmed by 11 bases and 4 bases, with 11 bases remaining between them.